These 3 T cell receptor beta chains were all obtained from the same sample, sequenced in a study of CD8 T cells in ankylosing spondylitis. Study-wide points: Ankylosing spondylitis blood seemed to carry a telltale TCR beta motif made of fewer than 10 highly homologous variants.

TCRdb re-called the 5' RACE reads through MiXCR, storing one row per CDR3 protein. The sample consists of 450,000 to 550,000 distinct CDR3 sequences, under 5.5% of them appearing once. No antigen is known for these receptors. The sample taken for sequencing was blood, either unsorted or a sorted T cell fraction (not recorded which). The receptors come from a male donor with ankylosing spondylitis.

There are many counts of this clonotype. The chain carries TRBV6-6 and TRBJ1-5; D uncertain. CDR1 and CDR2 (germline): MNHNY, SVGAGI (reference sequence). The CDR3 has 12 amino acids. With 7 bases removed from V and 6 bases from J, the gap between germline ends came to 10 bases. The CDR3 spells CASTQGPQPQHF. CDR3 bases: TGTGCCAGCACTCAAGGGCCTCAGCCCCAGCATTTT.

The chain links TRBV30 to TRBJ2-1; 7 bases match TRBD2. The CDR3 extends over 14 amino acids. The germline V gene has CDR1 GTSNPN and CDR2 SVGIG (reference sequence). Trimming removed 4 bases from V and 7 bases from J; junction bases left unmatched: 10. The CDR3 nucleotides read TGTGCCTGGACTTGGGGAGGAGCGGGGAATGAGCAGTTCTTC. It codes for CAWTWGGAGNEQFF.

There are many counts of this clonotype. The chain has TRBV27 and TRBJ1-2, with 7 nucleotides matching TRBD1. Germline V CDR1 and CDR2: MNHEY, SMNVEV (reference sequence). This CDR3 is built from 14 residues. V lost 0 bases, J lost 4 bases, and 2 bases stayed unmatched. CDR3 sequence reads: CASSLSRDSYGYTF. CDR3 DNA sequence: TGTGCCAGCAGTTTATCCCGGGACAGCTATGGCTACACCTTC.